This T cell receptor (beta chain) was identified in a study of CD8+ T cells in alopecia areata. Whole-study findings and limits: When scalp samples are sequenced, resident alphabeta T cells of normal skin are also captured. Patients shared TCRs less clearly than mice did, possibly for HLA-related reasons. Lesional scalp, especially alopecia totalis/universalis, showed higher clonality than normal scalp.

For this clone: Its cognate antigen is unknown.

Germline-derived CDR1 and CDR2 are SGHRS and YFSETQ. The CDR3 sequence is 15 residues long. With 4 bases removed from V and 5 bases from J, the gap between germline ends came to 18 bases. Reverse transcribed after extraction, RNA yielded cDNA as the sequencing template. The method was immunoSEQ multiplex PCR; TCRdb's version includes in-frame clones alone and lacks a portion of them. In the table there are approximately 120,000 clones, roughly 50% of which are singletons. The sequencing sample was made of NKG2D-low CD8+ T cells sorted from blood. The J gene is TRBJ2-5, the V gene TRBV5-1; D may be TRBD2 (5 bases). This sequence was found in a human donor with alopecia areata. As DNA, the CDR3 is TGCGCCAGCAGCCCCTTAGAATGGCCGGGGGAGACCCAGTACTTC. Residues: CASSPLEWPGETQYF.